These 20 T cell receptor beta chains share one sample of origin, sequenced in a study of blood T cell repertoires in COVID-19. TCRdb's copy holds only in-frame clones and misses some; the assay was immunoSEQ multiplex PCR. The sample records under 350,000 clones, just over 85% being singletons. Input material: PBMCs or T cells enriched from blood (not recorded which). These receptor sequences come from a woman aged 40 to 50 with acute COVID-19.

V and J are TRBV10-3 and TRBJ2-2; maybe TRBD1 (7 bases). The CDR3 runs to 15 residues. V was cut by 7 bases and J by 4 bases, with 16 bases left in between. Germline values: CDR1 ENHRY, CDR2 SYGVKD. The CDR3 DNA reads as TGTGCCATCACCCAGGAGGGGGCCGGCACCGGGGAGCTGTTTTTT. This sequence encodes CAITQEGAGTGELFF.

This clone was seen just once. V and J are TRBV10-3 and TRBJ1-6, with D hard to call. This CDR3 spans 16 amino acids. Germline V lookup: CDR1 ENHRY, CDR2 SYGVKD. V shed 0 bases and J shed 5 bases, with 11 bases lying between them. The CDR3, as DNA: TGTGCCATCAGTGAGTCGTTTTCAGCGGATAATTCACCCCTCCACTTT. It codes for CAISESFSADNSPLHF.

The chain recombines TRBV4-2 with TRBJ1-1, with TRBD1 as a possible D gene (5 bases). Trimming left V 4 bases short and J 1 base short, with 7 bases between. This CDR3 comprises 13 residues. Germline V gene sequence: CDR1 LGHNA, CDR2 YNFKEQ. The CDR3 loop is CASSRTGNTEAFF. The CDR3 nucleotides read TGTGCCAGCAGCCGAACAGGGAACACTGAAGCTTTCTTT.

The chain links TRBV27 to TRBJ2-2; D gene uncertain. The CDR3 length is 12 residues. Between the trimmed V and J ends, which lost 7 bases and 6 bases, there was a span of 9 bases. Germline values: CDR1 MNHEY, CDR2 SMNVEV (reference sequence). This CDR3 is CASNRGSGELFF. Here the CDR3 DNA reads TGTGCCAGCAATCGAGGTTCCGGGGAGCTGTTTTTT.

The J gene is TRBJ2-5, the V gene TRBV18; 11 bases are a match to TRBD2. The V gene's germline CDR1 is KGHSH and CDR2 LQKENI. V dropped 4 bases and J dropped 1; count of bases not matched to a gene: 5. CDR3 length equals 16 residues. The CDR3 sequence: CASSRLLAGAQETQYF. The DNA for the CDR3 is TGTGCCAGCTCACGACTACTAGCGGGGGCCCAAGAGACCCAGTACTTC.

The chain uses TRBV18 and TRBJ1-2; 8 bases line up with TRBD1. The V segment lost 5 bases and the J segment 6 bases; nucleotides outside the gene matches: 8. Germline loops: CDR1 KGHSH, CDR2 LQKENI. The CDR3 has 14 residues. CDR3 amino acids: CASSWTGRRDGYTF. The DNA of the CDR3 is TGTGCCAGCTCATGGACAGGGAGGAGGGATGGCTACACCTTC.

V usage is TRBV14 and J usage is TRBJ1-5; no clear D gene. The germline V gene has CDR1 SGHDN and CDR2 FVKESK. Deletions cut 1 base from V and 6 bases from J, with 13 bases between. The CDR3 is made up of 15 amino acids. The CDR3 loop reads CASSQGGEMSQPQHF. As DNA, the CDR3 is TGTGCCAGCAGCCAAGGTGGGGAGATGAGTCAGCCCCAGCATTTT.

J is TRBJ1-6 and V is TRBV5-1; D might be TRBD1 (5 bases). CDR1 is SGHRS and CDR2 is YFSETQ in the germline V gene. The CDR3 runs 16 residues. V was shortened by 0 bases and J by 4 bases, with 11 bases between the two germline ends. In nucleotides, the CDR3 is TGCGCCAGCAGCTTGGCCGGGGGAAAGTATAATTCACCCCTCCACTTT. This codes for CASSLAGGKYNSPLHF.

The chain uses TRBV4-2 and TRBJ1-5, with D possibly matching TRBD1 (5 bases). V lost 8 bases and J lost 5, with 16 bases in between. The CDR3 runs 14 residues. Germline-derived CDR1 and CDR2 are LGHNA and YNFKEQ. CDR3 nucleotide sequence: TGTGCCAGCGGGCGGGGCGCGCAAGATCAGCCCCAGCATTTT. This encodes CASGRGAQDQPQHF.

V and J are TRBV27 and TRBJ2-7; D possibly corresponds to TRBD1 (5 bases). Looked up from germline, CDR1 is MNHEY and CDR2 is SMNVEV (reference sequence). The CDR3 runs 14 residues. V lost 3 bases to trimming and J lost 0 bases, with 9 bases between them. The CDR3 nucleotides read TGTGCCAGCAGTTTTCAGGGCAGCTCCTACGAGCAGTACTTC. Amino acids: CASSFQGSSYEQYF.

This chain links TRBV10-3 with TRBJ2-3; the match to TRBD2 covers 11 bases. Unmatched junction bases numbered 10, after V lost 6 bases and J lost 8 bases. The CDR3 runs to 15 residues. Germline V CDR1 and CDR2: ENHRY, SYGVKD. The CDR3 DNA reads TGTGCCATCAGCCCTAGCGGGGGGCGGGAGGGTACGCAGTATTTT. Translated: CAISPSGGREGTQYF.

This CDR3 is CASSYLLPLAGASYEQYF. CDR3 nucleotides: TGTGCCAGCAGTTACTTGCTACCCCTAGCGGGAGCCTCCTACGAGCAGTACTTC. The chain links TRBV6-2 or TRBV6-3 to TRBJ2-7; TRBD2 matches 10 bases. Germline V gene sequence: CDR1 MNHEY, CDR2 SVGEGT. V lost 1 base and J lost 0; bases outside the gene matches: 9. This CDR3 has 18 residues.

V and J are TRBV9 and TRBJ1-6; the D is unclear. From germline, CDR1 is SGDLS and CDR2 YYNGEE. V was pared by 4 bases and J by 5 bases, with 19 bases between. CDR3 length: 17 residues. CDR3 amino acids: CASSPGGRLPDNSPLHF. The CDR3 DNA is TGTGCCAGCAGCCCAGGTGGGCGCCTCCCCGATAATTCACCCCTCCACTTT.

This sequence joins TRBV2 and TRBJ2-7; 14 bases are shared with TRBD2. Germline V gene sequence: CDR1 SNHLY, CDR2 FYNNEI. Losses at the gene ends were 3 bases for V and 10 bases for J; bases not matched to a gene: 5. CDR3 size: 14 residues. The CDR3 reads CASSDRTSGGRQYF. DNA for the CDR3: TGTGCCAGCAGTGATAGGACTAGCGGGGGGCGACAGTACTTC.

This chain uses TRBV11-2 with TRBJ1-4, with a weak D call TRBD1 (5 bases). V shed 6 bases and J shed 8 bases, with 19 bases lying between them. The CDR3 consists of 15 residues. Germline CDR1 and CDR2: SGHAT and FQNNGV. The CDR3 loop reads CASRHPGGSREKLFF. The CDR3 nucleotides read TGTGCCAGCAGGCACCCCGGGGGGAGTCGGGAAAAACTGTTTTTT.

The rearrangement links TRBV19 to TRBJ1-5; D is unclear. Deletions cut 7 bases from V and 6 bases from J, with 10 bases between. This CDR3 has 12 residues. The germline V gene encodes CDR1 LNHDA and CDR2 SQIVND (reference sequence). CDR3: CASMGGSQPQHF. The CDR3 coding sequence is TGTGCCAGTATGGGAGGGAGTCAGCCCCAGCATTTT.

The CDR3 protein is CASSLTQTTETQYF. CDR3 coding DNA: TGTGCCAGCAGCTTAACGCAGACAACGGAGACCCAGTACTTC. This sequence joins TRBV7-9 and TRBJ2-5; D unresolved. V was shortened by 2 bases and J by 5 bases, with 12 bases between the two germline ends. Germline loops: CDR1 SEHNR, CDR2 FQNEAQ (reference sequence). There are 14 residues in the CDR3.

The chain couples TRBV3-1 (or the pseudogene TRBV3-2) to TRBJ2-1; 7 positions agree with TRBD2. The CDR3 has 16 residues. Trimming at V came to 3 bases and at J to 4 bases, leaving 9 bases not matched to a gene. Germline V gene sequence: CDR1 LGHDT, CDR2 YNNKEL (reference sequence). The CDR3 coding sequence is TGTGCCAGCAGCCAGGTGGCGGGAGACATTTACAATGAGCAGTTCTTC. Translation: CASSQVAGDIYNEQFF.

DNA for the CDR3: TGTGCCAGTAGTAGACAGGGAACCGGGGAGCTGTTTTTT. Protein product: CASSRQGTGELFF. This rearrangement joins TRBV19 to TRBJ2-2; 7 positions match TRBD1. With 4 bases clipped from V and 5 bases from J, the junction kept 1 base outside the gene matches. This CDR3 spans 13 amino acids. Germline V CDR1 and CDR2: LNHDA, SQIVND (reference sequence). Variable domain in full (rest from reference TRBV19 and TRBJ2-2): DGGITQSPKYLFRKEGQNVTLSCEQNLNHDAMYWYRQDPGQGLRLIYYSQIVNDFQKGDIAEGYSVSREKKESFPLTVTSAQKNPTAFYLCASSRQGTGELFFGEGSRLTVL.

In DNA, the CDR3 is TGTGCCAGCACCTTCCTTAGGGAGGGAACTCCTCACAATGAGCAGTTCTTC. It encodes CASTFLREGTPHNEQFF. The genes are TRBV11-2 and TRBJ2-1; TRBD2 agrees at 7 bases. CDR1 is SGHAT and CDR2 is FQNNGV in the germline V gene. With V trimmed by 7 bases and J by 5 bases, 17 bases remained unmatched. The CDR3 contains 17 residues. Full variable domain (rest looked up from reference TRBV11-2 and TRBJ2-1): EAGVAQSPRYKIIEKRQSVAFWCNPISGHATLYWYQQILGQGPKLLIQFQNNGVVDDSQLPKDRFSAERLKGVDSTLKIQPAKLEDSAVYLCASTFLREGTPHNEQFFGPGTRLTVL.